The rows below give T cell receptor beta chains drawn from one sample of a study of T cell clusters in autoimmune cytopenias. TCRdb reprocessed the multiplex PCR reads; each CDR3 protein has one entry and no DNA is given. The ten most abundant clones cover roughly a tenth of a sample with about 9,500 distinct CDR3 sequences. Sequencing was carried out using peripheral blood. The receptors here all came from a human donor with an autoimmune cytopenia or autoimmune hepatitis (not recorded which). The CDR3 runs from the conserved cysteine through the conserved F or W. Each record gives: J gene, V gene, clone size, CDR3 protein. Not every row has a clone size; where given, it reads once, few, many or a size class.

>TRBJ2-1|TRBV27|.
CASSFPSGGAWEQFF
>TRBJ1-1|TRBV5-1|.
CASSITGENTEAFF
>TRBJ2-1|TRBV5-6|medium-sized
CASSKVNSGVEQFF
>TRBJ2-7|TRBV7-2|.
CASSSGTGGGYEQYF
>TRBJ1-1|TRBV10-2|.
CASREPLGRDTEAFF
>TRBJ2-1|TRBV15|.
CATSRVAGLSSYNEQFF
>TRBJ2-5|TRBV18|.
CASSQTSGKETQYF
>TRBJ2-1|TRBV20-1|.
CSARGGNEQFF
>TRBJ2-5|TRBV5-5|medium-sized
CASSLWGWETQYF
>TRBJ2-2|TRBV19|medium-sized
CASSSYPGFTGELFF
>TRBJ2-2|TRBV5-1|.
CASSSRGRGVTGELFF
>TRBJ2-3|TRBV19|medium-sized
CASSIERTGRHTQYF
>TRBJ1-3|TRBV5-6|.
CASSRTAGNTIYF
>TRBJ1-1|TRBV28|.
CASSLYNRKFGEAFF
>TRBJ2-1|TRBV5-4|.
CASSVYRDEQFF
>TRBJ1-4|TRBV5-1|.
CASRRDSTNEKLFF
>TRBJ2-7|TRBV11-1|.
CASSLALQGSYEQYF
>TRBJ2-1|TRBV10-3|.
CAISESWENIRNEQFF
>TRBJ2-1|TRBV12-3/TRBV12-4|medium-sized
CASSATGEVNEQFF
>TRBJ2-7|TRBV6-2/TRBV6-3|.
CASRAVRASYEQYF
>TRBJ2-1|TRBV12-3/TRBV12-4|.
CASGGTSGRNEQFF
>TRBJ2-2|TRBV24-1|.
CATSDHRDTGELFF
>TRBJ2-6|TRBV5-1|.
CASGTGHSGANVLTF
>TRBJ2-5|TRBV6-1|.
CASSQSPGQGGETQYF
>TRBJ2-1|TRBV19|medium-sized
CASSSEREVNEQFF
>TRBJ2-1|TRBV5-6|medium-sized
CASSVEGVSSYNEQFF
>TRBJ2-2|TRBV6-5|medium-sized
CATRASPTTGELFF
>TRBJ1-1|TRBV30|medium-sized
CAWTVKGMGGHTEAFF
>TRBJ2-1|TRBV7-2|.
CASSLASGIRYNEQFF
>TRBJ2-7|TRBV19|medium-sized
CASTRDRLFPEQYF
>TRBJ2-5|TRBV5-1|.
CASSLGGFGEETQYF
>TRBJ2-1|TRBV10-1|.
CASSTGLAGNEQFF
>TRBJ2-3|TRBV5-1|.
CASSSRGYGTDTQYF
>TRBJ2-1|TRBV7-9|medium-sized
CASSFDLPSRGNEQFF
>TRBJ1-6|TRBV11-2|.
CASSLDPGYNSPLHF
>TRBJ1-1|TRBV6-5|.
CARSSPGTDSYTEAFF
>TRBJ2-5|TRBV4-2|.
CASSQVGQGQETQYF
>TRBJ1-1|TRBV6-2/TRBV6-3|.
CASSYSTNSNTEAFF
>TRBJ2-1|TRBV27|.
CTSSGLAGPIYEQFF
>TRBJ1-2|TRBV4-3|.
CASSHRDRVYGYTF
>TRBJ1-2|TRBV10-1|.
CASSPGTNYGYTF
>TRBJ1-4|TRBV12-3/TRBV12-4|medium-sized
CASSYQGEKLFF
>TRBJ1-1|TRBV7-2|.
CASSLEGQGTEAFF
>TRBJ1-1|TRBV7-2|.
CASSFLSGQGKPEAFF
>TRBJ1-1|TRBV11-1|.
CASTPTGLLRGTEAFF
>TRBJ2-6|TRBV18|.
CASSRDSAFGGANVLTF
>TRBJ1-1|TRBV4-3|.
CASSQGTTNTEAFF
>TRBJ2-3|TRBV5-5|.
CASSLGWGTTDTQYF
>TRBJ1-5|TRBV19|.
CASTPSPGFGQPQHF
>TRBJ2-5|TRBV6-1|.
CASTKRSFLQYQETQYF
>TRBJ1-2|TRBV13|medium-sized
CASSSSRQDYGYTF
>TRBJ2-7|TRBV6-2/TRBV6-3|medium-sized
CASRSGQGDHNYEQYF
>TRBJ1-2|TRBV20-1|.
CSASEGGRASYGYTF
>TRBJ1-1|TRBV19|.
CASSPPGRMNTEAFF
>TRBJ2-1|TRBV10-3|.
CAISDVRHDIDEQFF
>TRBJ1-5|TRBV29-1|medium-sized
CSVGTEVNQPQHF